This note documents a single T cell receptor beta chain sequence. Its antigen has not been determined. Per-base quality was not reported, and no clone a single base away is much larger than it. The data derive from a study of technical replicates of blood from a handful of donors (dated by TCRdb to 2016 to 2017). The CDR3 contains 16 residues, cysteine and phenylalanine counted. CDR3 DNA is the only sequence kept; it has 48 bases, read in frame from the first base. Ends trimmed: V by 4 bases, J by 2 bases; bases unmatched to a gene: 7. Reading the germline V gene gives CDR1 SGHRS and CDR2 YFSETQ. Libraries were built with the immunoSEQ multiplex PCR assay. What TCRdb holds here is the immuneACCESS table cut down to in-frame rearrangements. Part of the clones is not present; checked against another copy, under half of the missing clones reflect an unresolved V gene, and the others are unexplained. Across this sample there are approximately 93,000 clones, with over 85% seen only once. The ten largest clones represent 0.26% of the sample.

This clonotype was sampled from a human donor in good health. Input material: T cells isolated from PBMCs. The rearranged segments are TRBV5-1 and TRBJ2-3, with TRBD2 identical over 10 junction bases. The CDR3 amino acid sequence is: CASSTIAGGLTDTQYF. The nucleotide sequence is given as TGCGCCAGCAGCACCATAGCGGGAGGCCTCACAGATACGCAGTATTTT.